The TCR beta chain under discussion was sequenced for a study of shared clonotypes between healthy human individuals. About the research overall: A couple of female and a few male donors aged 18 to 49 were enrolled.

Only CD45RO-negative cells positively selected for CCR7 counted as naive CD8 cells, so terminally differentiated effector memory CD45RA+ cells were excluded. Clones were read by immunoSEQ multiplex PCR, and TCRdb kept only the in-frame ones, dropping some. The sample carries some 2 million clones, just under 95% recorded once. V was shortened by 4 bases and J by 2 bases, with 15 bases between the two germline ends. CDR1 and CDR2 (germline): SEHNR, FQNEAQ (reference sequence). CDR3 length: 15 amino acids. The sample taken for sequencing was naive CD8+ T cells sorted from blood. The V call is TRBV7-9, the J call TRBJ2-7, with D possibly being TRBD2 (7 bases). This receptor was identified in a man aged 18 to 35 in good health. The CDR3 sequence is CASSSVGGAPYEQYF. The CDR3 region has the DNA TGTGCCAGCAGCTCCGTAGGGGGGGCCCCCTACGAGCAGTACTTC.